This T cell receptor (beta chain) was observed in a study of human T cells and chemical hapten exposure. Study overall: Across its 20 to 25 weeks, the study gave patients weekly diphenylcyclopropenone doses to the scalp. Overall study findings and caveats: Patch test score showed a positive correlation with PT1 expanded TCR counts. TCRs whose frequency exceeded 1 in 1000 remained the same following DPC sensitization. Expanded TCRs showed more large CDR3 clusters than pre-sensitization or healthy control sets.

In the case of this clonotype: Its specificity is not known.

Germline V CDR1 and CDR2: SEHNR, FQNEAQ (reference sequence). The CDR3 loop spans 14 amino acids. Trimming took off 5 bases at V and 3 bases at J, with 14 bases between the two ends. TCRdb redid the calling of the RACE reads with MiXCR, one entry per CDR3 protein. In the table there are 380,000 or so distinct CDR3 sequences, approximately 5.8% of which are singletons. Time point meaning: pre-sensitization, week 0. Treatment given: therapeutic diphenylcyclopropenone sensitization with weekly scalp DPC. V usage is TRBV7-9 and J usage is TRBJ2-7; possibly TRBD2 for D (6 bases). Sequencing used whole blood, obtained in connection with sensitization to the hapten diphenylcyclopropenone (DPC). The source is a woman under 30 with alopecia areata. Some clones in this sample may be carry-over from other donors' samples. DNA of the CDR3: TGTGCCAGCAGCCCCCCCGGAGGGCTCTACGAGCAGTACTTC. As protein: CASSPPGGLYEQYF. Using reference TRBV7-9 and TRBJ2-7 for the parts outside the CDR3, the full variable domain is DTGVSQNPRHKITKRGQNVTFRCDPISEHNRLYWYRQTLGQGPEFLTYFQNEAQLEKSRLLSDRFSAERPKGSFSTLEIQRTEQGDSAMYLCASSPPGGLYEQYFGPGTRLTVT.